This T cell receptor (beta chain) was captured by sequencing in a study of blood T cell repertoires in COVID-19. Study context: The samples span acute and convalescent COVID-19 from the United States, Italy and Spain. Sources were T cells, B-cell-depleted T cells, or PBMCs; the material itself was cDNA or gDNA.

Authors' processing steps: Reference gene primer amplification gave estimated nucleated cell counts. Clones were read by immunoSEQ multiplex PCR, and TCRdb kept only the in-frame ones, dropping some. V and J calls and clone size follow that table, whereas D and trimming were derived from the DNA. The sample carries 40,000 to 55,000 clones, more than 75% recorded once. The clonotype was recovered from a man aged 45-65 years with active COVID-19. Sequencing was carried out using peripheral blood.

The CDR3 nucleotides are TGTGCCTGGAGTGGCCCCCCGGGACTAGCGGGAATTCGGGAGGAGCAGTACTTC. This codes for CAWSGPPGLAGIREEQYF. The gene calls are TRBV30 and TRBJ2-7; TRBD2 matches 13 bases. V dropped 1 base and J dropped 7; count of bases not matched to a gene: 16. CDR1 and CDR2 (germline): GTSNPN, SVGIG (reference sequence). This CDR3 contains 18 residues.